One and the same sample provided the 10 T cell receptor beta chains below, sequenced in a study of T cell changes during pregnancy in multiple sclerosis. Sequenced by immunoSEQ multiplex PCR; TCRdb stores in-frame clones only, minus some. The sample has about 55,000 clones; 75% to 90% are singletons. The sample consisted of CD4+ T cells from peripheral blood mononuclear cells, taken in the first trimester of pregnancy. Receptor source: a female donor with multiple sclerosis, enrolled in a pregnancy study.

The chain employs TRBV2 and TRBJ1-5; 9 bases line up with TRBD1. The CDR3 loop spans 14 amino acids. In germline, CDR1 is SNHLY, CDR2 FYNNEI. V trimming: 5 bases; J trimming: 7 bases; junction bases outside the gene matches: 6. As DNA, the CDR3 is TGTGCCAGCAGTTCTACAGGGGGCTACCAGCCCCAGCATTTT. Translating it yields CASSSTGGYQPQHF.

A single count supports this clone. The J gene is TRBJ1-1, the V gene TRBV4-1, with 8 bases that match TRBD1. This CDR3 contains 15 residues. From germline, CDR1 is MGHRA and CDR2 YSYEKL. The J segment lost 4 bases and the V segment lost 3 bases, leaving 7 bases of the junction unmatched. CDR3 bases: TGCGCCAGCAGCCAGGCGGACAGGGACGGCACTGAAGCTTTCTTT. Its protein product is CASSQADRDGTEAFF.

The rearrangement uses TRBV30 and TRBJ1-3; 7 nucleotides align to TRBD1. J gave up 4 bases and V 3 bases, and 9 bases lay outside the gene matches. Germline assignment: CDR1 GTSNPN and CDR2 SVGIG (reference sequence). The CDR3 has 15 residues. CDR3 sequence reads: CAWSNRGIRGNTIYF. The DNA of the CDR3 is TGTGCCTGGAGCAACAGGGGTATTCGGGGAAACACCATATATTTT.

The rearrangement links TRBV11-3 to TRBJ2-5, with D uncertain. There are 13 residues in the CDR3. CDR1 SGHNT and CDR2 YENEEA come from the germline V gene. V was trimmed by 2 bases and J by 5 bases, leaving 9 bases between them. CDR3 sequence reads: CASSLLWRETQYF. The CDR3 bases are TGTGCCAGCAGCTTACTCTGGCGGGAGACCCAGTACTTC.

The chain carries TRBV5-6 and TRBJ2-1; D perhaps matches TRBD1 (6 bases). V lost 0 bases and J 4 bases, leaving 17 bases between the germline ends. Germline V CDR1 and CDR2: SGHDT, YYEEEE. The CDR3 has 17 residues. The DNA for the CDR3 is TGTGCCAGCAGCTTGGGGGAATCTCGCAGGGGATACAATGAGCAGTTCTTC. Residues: CASSLGESRRGYNEQFF.

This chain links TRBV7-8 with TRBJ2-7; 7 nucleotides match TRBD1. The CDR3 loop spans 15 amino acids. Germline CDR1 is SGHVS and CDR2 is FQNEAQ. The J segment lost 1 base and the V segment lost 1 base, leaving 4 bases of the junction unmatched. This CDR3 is CASSLGGTASYEQYF. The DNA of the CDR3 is TGTGCCAGCAGCTTAGGGGGGACAGCGTCCTACGAGCAGTACTTC.

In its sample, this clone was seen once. CDR3 coding DNA: TGTGCCTGGATGTGGGGAGTCGGGGAGCTGTTTTTT. Its protein product is CAWMWGVGELFF. V gene TRBV30 combines with J gene TRBJ2-2, with D perhaps TRBD2 (5 bases). In germline, CDR1 is GTSNPN, CDR2 SVGIG (reference sequence). V shed 4 bases and J shed 7 bases, with 10 bases lying between them. The CDR3 consists of 12 residues.

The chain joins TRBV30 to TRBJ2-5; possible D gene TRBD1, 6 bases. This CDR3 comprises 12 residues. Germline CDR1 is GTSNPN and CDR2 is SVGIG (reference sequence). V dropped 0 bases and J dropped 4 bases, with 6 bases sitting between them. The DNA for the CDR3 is TGTGCCTGGAGTGTACAGGGAGAGACCCAGTACTTC. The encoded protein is CAWSVQGETQYF.

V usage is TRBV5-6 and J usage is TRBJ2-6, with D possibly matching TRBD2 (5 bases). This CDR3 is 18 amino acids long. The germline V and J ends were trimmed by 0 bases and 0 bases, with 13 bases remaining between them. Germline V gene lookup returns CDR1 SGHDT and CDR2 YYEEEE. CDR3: CASSLERGGGSGANVLTF. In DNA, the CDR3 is TGTGCCAGCAGCTTGGAGAGAGGCGGAGGCTCTGGGGCCAACGTCCTGACTTTC.

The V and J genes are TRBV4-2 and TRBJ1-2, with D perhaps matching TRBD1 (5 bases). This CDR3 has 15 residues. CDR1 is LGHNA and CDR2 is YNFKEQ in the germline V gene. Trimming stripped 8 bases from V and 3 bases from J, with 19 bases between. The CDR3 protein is CASGESTARDYGYTF. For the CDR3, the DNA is TGTGCCAGCGGAGAATCGACAGCGAGAGACTATGGCTACACCTTC.